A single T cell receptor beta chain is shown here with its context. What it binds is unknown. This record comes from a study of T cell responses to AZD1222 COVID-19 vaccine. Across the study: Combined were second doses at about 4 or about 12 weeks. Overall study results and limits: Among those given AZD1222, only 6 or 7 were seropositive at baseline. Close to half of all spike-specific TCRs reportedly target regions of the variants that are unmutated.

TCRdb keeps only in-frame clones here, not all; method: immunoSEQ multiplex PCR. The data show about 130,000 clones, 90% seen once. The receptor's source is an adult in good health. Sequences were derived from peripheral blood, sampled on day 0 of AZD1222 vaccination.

The CDR3 sequence is CASRADATNEKLFF. The CDR3 nucleotides read TGTGCCAGCAGAGCCGATGCAACTAATGAAAAACTGTTTTTT. This sequence joins TRBV2 and TRBJ1-4; D is uncertain. Between the trimmed V and J ends, which lost 6 bases and 0 bases, there was a span of 8 bases. Germline lookup yields CDR1 SNHLY and CDR2 FYNNEI. CDR3 size: 14 residues.